The clone carrying this T cell receptor beta chain turned up a few times. This clone may be a read error of a much larger clone one base away. This sample was included in a study of sequential checkpoint blockade in melanoma. Study background: Randomization was 1:1 between first-line nivolumab→ipilimumab and ipilimumab→nivolumab.

Profiling relied on immunoSEQ multiplex PCR, and the TCRdb table lists in-frame clones only, not all of them. The table includes just under 20,000 clones, over 70% detected once. This CDR3 has 16 amino acids. Trimming at V came to 5 bases and at J to 2 bases, leaving 12 bases not matched to a gene. CDR1 LGHNA and CDR2 YNFKEQ come from the germline V gene. Noted treatment: randomized to nivolumab then ipilimumab (arm A) or the reverse (arm B). None of the patients previously received DNA-damaging chemotherapy. V and J are TRBV4-2 and TRBJ2-7, with 7 bases identical to TRBD1. Sequenced material: CD8+ T cells sorted from blood (inferred from file names), taken from a patient given nivolumab and ipilimumab in sequence. The receptor was derived from a human donor with melanoma. The CDR3 region is CASSLDHGQGAYEQYF. DNA of the CDR3: TGTGCCAGCAGCTTAGATCATGGGCAGGGGGCCTACGAGCAGTACTTC.